A single sample is the source of the 17 T cell receptor beta chains below, sequenced in a study of human versus mouse CDR3 diversity and MHC coevolution. The table came from immunoSEQ multiplex PCR; TCRdb's copy has only in-frame clones and leaves some out. The sample has about 81,000 clones, roughly 93% seen once. The specimen was naive CD4+ T cells from blood. Sample subset: CD45RO-negative CD62L-positive naive CD4 T cells. All receptors come from a person between 25 and 70 years old in good health.

This rearrangement joins TRBV6-6 to TRBJ1-2; D is perhaps TRBD1 (5 bases). The CDR3 runs to 12 residues. V lost 4 bases, J lost 8 bases, and 11 bases lay in between. Germline V gene lookup returns CDR1 MNHNY and CDR2 SVGAGI (reference sequence). CDR3: CASSWGESGYTF. In nucleotides, the CDR3 is TGTGCCAGCAGTTGGGGGGAATCCGGCTACACCTTC.

Comments on this clone: The sample has other DNA sequences that encode this CDR3 too. This rearrangement joins TRBV5-1 to TRBJ2-5; 9 positions match TRBD1. The J segment lost 2 bases and the V segment lost 4 bases, leaving 3 bases of the junction unmatched. CDR1 and CDR2 (germline): SGHRS, YFSETQ. This CDR3 spans 14 amino acids. CDR3 nucleotide sequence: TGCGCCAGCAGCCCCGGACAGGGGCAAGAGACCCAGTACTTC. This sequence encodes CASSPGQGQETQYF.

This sequence joins TRBV6-1 and TRBJ2-1; 7 bases match TRBD2. The J segment lost 10 bases and the V segment lost 6 bases, leaving 9 bases of the junction unmatched. This CDR3 has 13 residues. The germline V gene encodes CDR1 MNHNS and CDR2 SASEGT. The CDR3 protein is CASRRRLAGEQFF. CDR3 DNA sequence: TGTGCCAGCAGACGTAGACTAGCAGGGGAGCAGTTCTTC.

V gene TRBV18 combines with J gene TRBJ2-1; TRBD2 agrees at 16 bases. The CDR3 covers 18 residues. The J segment lost 8 bases and the V segment lost 4 bases, leaving 11 bases of the junction unmatched. Germline V lookup: CDR1 KGHSH, CDR2 LQKENI. The CDR3 loop reads CASSRGLAGGPGQYEQFF. CDR3 DNA: TGTGCCAGCTCACGGGGACTAGCGGGAGGGCCTGGCCAATATGAGCAGTTCTTC.

This rearrangement joins TRBV19 to TRBJ1-2, with a tentative D call TRBD1 (6 bases). The CDR3 runs 14 residues. CDR1 and CDR2 from the germline V gene are LNHDA and SQIVND (reference sequence). Trimming cost V 3 bases and J 7 bases, with 15 bases left between them. CDR3 coding DNA: TGTGCCAGTAGTATGAGGGGGGGGCCCACTGGCTACACCTTC. Its protein is CASSMRGGPTGYTF.

This sequence joins TRBV4-2 and TRBJ2-5; maybe TRBD1 (6 bases). V lost 1 base and J 4 bases, leaving 10 bases between the germline ends. The CDR3 sequence is 14 residues long. The germline V gene has CDR1 LGHNA and CDR2 YNFKEQ. In DNA, the CDR3 is TGTGCCAGCAGCCAAGTTGGCAGGGGAGAGACCCAGTACTTC. This translates into CASSQVGRGETQYF.

The V gene is TRBV11-3, the J gene TRBJ1-1; D might be TRBD1 (5 bases). Trimming left V 4 bases short and J 0 bases short, with 9 bases between. Per the germline V gene, CDR1 is SGHNT and CDR2 is YENEEA. The CDR3 extends over 14 amino acids. The CDR3 is CASSWAGMNTEAFF. The DNA of the CDR3 is TGTGCCAGCAGCTGGGCAGGGATGAACACTGAAGCTTTCTTT.

This clone came up a few times. The chain links TRBV19 to TRBJ1-3; no definite D call. Germline CDR1 is LNHDA and CDR2 is SQIVND (reference sequence). Between the trimmed V and J ends, which lost 8 bases and 0 bases, there was a span of 11 bases. The CDR3 totals 14 residues. The CDR3 protein is CASGRGFSGNTIYF. The CDR3 nucleotides are TGTGCCAGTGGCCGAGGGTTCTCTGGAAACACCATATATTTT.

This clone has just a few counts. The chain combines TRBV7-6 with TRBJ1-1; weak D call: TRBD1 (6 bases). Germline lookup yields CDR1 SGHVS and CDR2 FNYEAQ. The V gene lost 6 bases and the J gene lost 0 bases, with 17 bases spanning the gap. The CDR3 contains 16 residues. CDR3 region: CASSRQAGVMNTEAFF. CDR3 DNA sequence: TGTGCCAGCAGTCGACAGGCGGGTGTAATGAACACTGAAGCTTTCTTT. Full variable domain (missing parts from reference TRBV7-6 and TRBJ1-1): GAGVSQSPRYKVTKRGQDVALRCDPISGHVSLYWYRQALGQGPEFLTYFNYEAQQDKSGLPNDRFSAERPEGSISTLTIQRTEQRDSAMYRCASSRQAGVMNTEAFFGQGTRLTVV.

The chain links TRBV18 to TRBJ2-3; a possible D gene is TRBD2 (6 bases). Trimming took off 6 bases at V and 4 bases at J, with 17 bases between the two ends. CDR3 size: 15 residues. Germline values: CDR1 KGHSH, CDR2 LQKENI. CDR3 DNA: TGTGCCAGCTCTCGTGCGGGATCATGGGCAGATACGCAGTATTTT. Protein product: CASSRAGSWADTQYF.

The V gene is TRBV7-8, the J gene TRBJ2-7; possible D gene TRBD1, 6 bases. The V gene lost 1 base and the J gene lost 5 bases, with 18 bases spanning the gap. CDR1 SGHVS and CDR2 FQNEAQ come from the germline V gene. The length of the CDR3 is 16 residues. The CDR3 reads CASSLVARTAKDEQYF. The CDR3 DNA reads TGTGCCAGCAGCTTAGTTGCTCGGACAGCGAAGGACGAGCAGTACTTC. The full variable domain, rest sourced from reference TRBV7-8 and TRBJ2-7, is GAGVSQSPRYKVAKRGQDVALRCDPISGHVSLFWYQQALGQGPEFLTYFQNEAQLDKSGLPSDRFFAERPEGSVSTLKIQRTQQEDSAVYLCASSLVARTAKDEQYFGPGTRLTVT.

The chain carries TRBV13 and TRBJ2-1; perhaps TRBD1 as D (6 bases). The germline V and J ends were trimmed by 5 bases and 9 bases, with 11 bases remaining between them. The CDR3 is 12 residues long. Per the germline V gene, CDR1 is PRHDT and CDR2 is FYEKMQ (reference sequence). In DNA form, the CDR3 reads TGTGCCAGCAGCCCAGGGGTGGGTGAGCAGTTCTTC. Translation: CASSPGVGEQFF.

This chain's CDR3 is CASSLKTRSNQPQHF. CDR3 in DNA: TGTGCCAGCAGCCTAAAGACACGTAGCAATCAGCCCCAGCATTTT. J is TRBJ1-5 and V is TRBV7-8, with D uncertain. CDR1 and CDR2 from the germline V gene are SGHVS and FQNEAQ. The V gene lost 5 bases and the J gene lost 0 bases, with 11 bases spanning the gap. This CDR3 region has 15 residues.

This chain links TRBV19 with TRBJ2-7, with 9 bases matching TRBD1. This CDR3 contains 13 residues. Germline V CDR1 and CDR2: LNHDA, SQIVND (reference sequence). With 6 bases clipped from V and 0 bases from J, the junction kept 0 bases outside the gene matches. The CDR3 reads CASRTGGSYEQYF. The CDR3 region has the DNA TGTGCCAGTAGGACAGGGGGCTCCTACGAGCAGTACTTC.

With respect to this clone: Other nucleotide sequences in the sample specify the same CDR3. For the CDR3, the DNA is TGTGCCTGGAGTGTGGGGGGTAATCAGCCCCAGCATTTT. Amino acid sequence: CAWSVGGNQPQHF. V is TRBV30 and J is TRBJ1-5; possibly TRBD1 for D (5 bases). Germline lookup yields CDR1 GTSNPN and CDR2 SVGIG (reference sequence). Trimming shortened V by 0 bases and J by 4 bases, and 7 bases separated the two germline ends. The CDR3 is 13 residues long.

The V gene is TRBV7-6, the J gene TRBJ2-1; 9 nucleotides align to TRBD2. The CDR3 has 15 residues. Trimming took 0 bases from V and 8 from J; bases not matched to a gene: 5. Looked up from germline, CDR1 is SGHVS and CDR2 is FNYEAQ. The CDR3 region is CASSLAGVAGDEQFF. The CDR3 nucleotides are TGTGCCAGCAGCTTAGCAGGGGTAGCGGGAGATGAGCAGTTCTTC.

The chain recombines TRBV5-1 with TRBJ2-2, with D perhaps TRBD1 (6 bases). CDR3 size: 14 residues. Deletions cut 0 bases from V and 7 bases from J, with 10 bases between. CDR1 is SGHRS and CDR2 is YFSETQ in the germline V gene. The CDR3 loop is CASSLGQGNGELFF. For the CDR3, the DNA is TGCGCCAGCAGCTTGGGGCAGGGGAACGGGGAGCTGTTTTTT. The full variable domain, with the rest looked up from reference TRBV5-1 and TRBJ2-2, is KAGVTQTPRYLIKTRGQQVTLSCSPISGHRSVSWYQQTPGQGLQFLFEYFSETQRNKGNFPGRFSGRQFSNSRSEMNVSTLELGDSALYLCASSLGQGNGELFFGEGSRLTVL.